The clone carrying this TCR beta chain showed up just once. TCRdb's table, derived via immunoSEQ multiplex PCR, lists solely in-frame clones and lacks some. The table has about 400,000 clones, approximately 89% seen once. This specimen belongs to a study of blood T cell repertoires in COVID-19. The CDR3 is 14 residues long. Trimming stripped 5 bases from V and 0 bases from J, with 7 bases between. Germline V lookup: CDR1 MNHEY, CDR2 SMNVEV (reference sequence). The receptor was derived from a woman aged 30 to 39 who had recovered from COVID-19. The rearrangement links TRBV27 to TRBJ1-4; D ambiguous. Sequencing was done on a sample of PBMCs or T cells enriched from blood (not recorded which). The CDR3 DNA reads as TGTGCCAGCAGTGACTTAGCAACTAATGAAAAACTGTTTTTT. This translates into CASSDLATNEKLFF. The whole variable domain, filled in from reference TRBV27 and TRBJ1-4, reads EAQVTQNPRYLITVTGKKLTVTCSQNMNHEYMSWYRQDPGLGLRQIYYSMNVEVTDKGDVPEGYKVSRKEKRNFPLILESPSPNQTSLYFCASSDLATNEKLFFGSGTQLSVL.